Below, 4 T cell receptor beta chains from the same sample are listed, as sequenced in a study of CD8 T cells in Susac syndrome. Random-hexamer reverse transcription was applied to about 0.5 to 1 ug RNA. TCRdb reanalysed the immunoSEQ multiplex PCR reads using MiXCR and keeps one entry per CDR3 protein. Altogether 150,000 to 180,000 distinct CDR3 sequences are present, 85% to 95% being singletons, with the ten largest covering around 0.15%. The sample taken for sequencing was CD4+ T cells from PBMCs. These receptor sequences come from a human donor with Susac syndrome.

This clonotype appeared once. V is TRBV4-1 and J is TRBJ1-6; D gene ambiguous. The ends were cut back, 1 base at V and 9 bases at J, with 19 bases in the middle. This CDR3 region has 17 residues. From germline, CDR1 is MGHRA and CDR2 YSYEKL. CDR3 coding DNA: TGCGCCAGCAGCCAAGCTCCTGGGGTTCCCCTCTCTTCACCCCTCCACTTT. This translates into CASSQAPGVPLSSPLHF.

This rearrangement joins TRBV4-2 to TRBJ1-5; D not resolved. Germline assignment: CDR1 LGHNA and CDR2 YNFKEQ. This CDR3 has 14 residues. Trimming removed 1 base from V and 2 bases from J, with 6 bases in between. DNA for the CDR3: TGTGCCAGCAGCCAAGGCAACGGCAATCAGCCCCAGCATTTT. As protein: CASSQGNGNQPQHF.

The genes are TRBV3-1 and TRBJ2-3; D unclear. The length of the CDR3 is 11 residues. The germline V and J ends were trimmed by 3 bases and 8 bases, with 6 bases remaining between them. CDR1 and CDR2 (germline): LGHDT, YNNKEL (reference sequence). The CDR3 sequence is CASSHAGTQYF. In DNA, the CDR3 is TGTGCCAGCAGCCATGCCGGTACGCAGTATTTT.

The rearrangement joins TRBV2 to TRBJ2-3, with TRBD2 matching over 8 bases. This CDR3 has 13 residues. With V trimmed by 4 bases and J by 5 bases, 2 bases remained unmatched. Looked up from germline, CDR1 is SNHLY and CDR2 is FYNNEI. The CDR3 bases are TGTGCCAGCAGTGGTCTAGCGGGAGATACGCAGTATTTT. Protein product: CASSGLAGDTQYF.